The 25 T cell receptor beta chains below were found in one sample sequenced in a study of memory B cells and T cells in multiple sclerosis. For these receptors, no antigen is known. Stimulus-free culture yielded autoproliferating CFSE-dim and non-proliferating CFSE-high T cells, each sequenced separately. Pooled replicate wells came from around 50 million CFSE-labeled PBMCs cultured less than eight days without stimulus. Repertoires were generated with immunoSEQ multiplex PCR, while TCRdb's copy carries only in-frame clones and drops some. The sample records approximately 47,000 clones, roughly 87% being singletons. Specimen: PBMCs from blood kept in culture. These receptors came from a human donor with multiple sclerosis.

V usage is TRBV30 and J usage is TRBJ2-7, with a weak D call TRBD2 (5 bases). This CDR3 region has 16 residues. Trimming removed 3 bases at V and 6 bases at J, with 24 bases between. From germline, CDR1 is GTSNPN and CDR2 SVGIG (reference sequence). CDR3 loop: CAWSNPRVSAAGEQYF. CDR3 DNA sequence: TGTGCCTGGAGCAATCCTAGGGTGTCTGCGGCGGGCGAGCAGTACTTC.

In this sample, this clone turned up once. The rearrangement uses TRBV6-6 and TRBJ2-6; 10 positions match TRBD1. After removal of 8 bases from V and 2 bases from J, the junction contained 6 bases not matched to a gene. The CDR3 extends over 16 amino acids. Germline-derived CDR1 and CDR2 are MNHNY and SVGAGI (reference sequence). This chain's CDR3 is CASGDRGVTGANVLTF. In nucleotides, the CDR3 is TGTGCCAGCGGGGACAGGGGTGTGACTGGGGCCAACGTCCTGACTTTC.

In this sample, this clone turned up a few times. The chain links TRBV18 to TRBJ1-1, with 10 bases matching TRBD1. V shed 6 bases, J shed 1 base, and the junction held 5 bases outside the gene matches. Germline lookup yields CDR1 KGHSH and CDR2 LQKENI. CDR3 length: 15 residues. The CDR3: CASSLRTGGNTEAFF. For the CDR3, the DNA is TGTGCCAGCTCCCTAAGGACAGGGGGGAACACTGAAGCTTTCTTT.

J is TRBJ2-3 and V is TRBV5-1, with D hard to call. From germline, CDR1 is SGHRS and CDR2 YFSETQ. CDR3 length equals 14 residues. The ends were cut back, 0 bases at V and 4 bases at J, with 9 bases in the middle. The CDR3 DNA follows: TGCGCCAGCAGCTTGGGGGCCTCCCCAGATACGCAGTATTTT. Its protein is CASSLGASPDTQYF.

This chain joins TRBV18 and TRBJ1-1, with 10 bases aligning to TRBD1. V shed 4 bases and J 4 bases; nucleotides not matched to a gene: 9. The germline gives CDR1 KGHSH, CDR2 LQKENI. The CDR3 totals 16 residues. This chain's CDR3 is CASSLNSGQGGTEAFF. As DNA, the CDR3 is TGTGCCAGCTCACTTAACTCCGGACAGGGGGGCACTGAAGCTTTCTTT.

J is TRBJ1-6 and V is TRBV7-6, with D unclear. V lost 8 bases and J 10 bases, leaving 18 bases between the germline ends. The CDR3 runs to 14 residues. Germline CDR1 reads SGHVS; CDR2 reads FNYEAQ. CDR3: CASGRSGARSPLHF. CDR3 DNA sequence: TGTGCCAGCGGCCGAAGTGGCGCAAGGTCACCCCTCCACTTT.

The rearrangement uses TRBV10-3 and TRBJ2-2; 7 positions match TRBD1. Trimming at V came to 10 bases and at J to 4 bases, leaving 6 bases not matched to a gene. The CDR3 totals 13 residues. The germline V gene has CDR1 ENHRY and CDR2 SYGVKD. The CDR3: CATRDSSTGELFF. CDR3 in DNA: TGTGCCACCCGGGACAGCAGCACCGGGGAGCTGTTTTTT.

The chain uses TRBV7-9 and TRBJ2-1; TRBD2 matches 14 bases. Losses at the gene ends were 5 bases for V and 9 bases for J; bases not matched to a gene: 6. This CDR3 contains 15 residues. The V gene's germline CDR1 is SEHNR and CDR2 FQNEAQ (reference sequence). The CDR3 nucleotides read TGTGCCAGCAGCCTCGGGACTAGCGGGGGTAGTGAGCAGTTCTTC. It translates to CASSLGTSGGSEQFF.

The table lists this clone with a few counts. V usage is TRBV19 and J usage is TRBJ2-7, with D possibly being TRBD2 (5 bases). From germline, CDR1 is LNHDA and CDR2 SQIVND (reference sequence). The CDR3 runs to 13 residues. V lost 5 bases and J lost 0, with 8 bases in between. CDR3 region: CASSSGSSYEQYF. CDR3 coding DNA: TGTGCCAGTAGTTCGGGAAGCTCCTACGAGCAGTACTTC.

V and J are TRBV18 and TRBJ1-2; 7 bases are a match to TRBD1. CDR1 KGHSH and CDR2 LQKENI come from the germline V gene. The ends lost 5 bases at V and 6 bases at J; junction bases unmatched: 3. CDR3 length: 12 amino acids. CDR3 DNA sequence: TGTGCCAGCTCAGATACAGGGGATGGCTACACCTTC. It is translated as CASSDTGDGYTF. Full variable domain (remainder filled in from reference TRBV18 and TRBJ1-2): NAGVMQNPRHLVRRRGQEARLRCSPMKGHSHVYWYRQLPEEGLKFMVYLQKENIIDESGMPKERFSAEFPKEGPSILRIQQVVRGDSAAYFCASSDTGDGYTFGSGTRLTVV.

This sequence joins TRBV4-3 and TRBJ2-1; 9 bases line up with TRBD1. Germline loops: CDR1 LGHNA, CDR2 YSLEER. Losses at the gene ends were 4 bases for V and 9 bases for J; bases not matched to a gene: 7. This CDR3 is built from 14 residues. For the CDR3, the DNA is TGCGCCAGCAGCCCCGGACAGGGGTTGGGTGAGCAGTTCTTC. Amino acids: CASSPGQGLGEQFF.

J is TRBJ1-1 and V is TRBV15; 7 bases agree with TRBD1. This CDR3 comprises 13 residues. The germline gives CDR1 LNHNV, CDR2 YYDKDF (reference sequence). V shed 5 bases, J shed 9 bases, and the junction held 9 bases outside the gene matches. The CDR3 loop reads CATSVRQGEKAFF. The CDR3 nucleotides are TGTGCCACCAGCGTCCGACAGGGTGAGAAAGCTTTCTTT.

CDR3 bases: TGTGCCAGCAGCCTCCAGGGGTTTAGTACAGATACGCAGTATTTT. Its protein is CASSLQGFSTDTQYF. The V and J genes are TRBV7-9 and TRBJ2-3, with a tentative D call TRBD1 (6 bases). The CDR3 is made up of 15 amino acids. The germline V gene encodes CDR1 SEHNR and CDR2 FQNEAQ (reference sequence). V gave up 5 bases and J gave up 3 bases, with 15 bases separating them. The full variable domain, rest sourced from reference TRBV7-9 and TRBJ2-3, is DTGVSQNPRHKITKRGQNVTFRCDPISEHNRLYWYRQTLGQGPEFLTYFQNEAQLEKSRLLSDRFSAERPKGSFSTLEIQRTEQGDSAMYLCASSLQGFSTDTQYFGPGTRLTVL.

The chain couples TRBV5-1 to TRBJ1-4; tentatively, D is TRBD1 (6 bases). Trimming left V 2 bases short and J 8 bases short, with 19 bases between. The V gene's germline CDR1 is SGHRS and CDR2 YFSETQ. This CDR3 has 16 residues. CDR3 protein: CASSLDPQGAGEKLFF. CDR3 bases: TGCGCCAGCAGCTTAGACCCACAGGGCGCGGGAGAAAAACTGTTTTTT.

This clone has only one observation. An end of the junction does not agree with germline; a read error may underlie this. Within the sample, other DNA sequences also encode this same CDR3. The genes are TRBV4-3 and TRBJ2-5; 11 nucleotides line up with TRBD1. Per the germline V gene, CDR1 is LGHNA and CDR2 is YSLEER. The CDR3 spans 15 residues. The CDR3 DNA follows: TGCGCCAGCAGCCCGTATCCGGGACAGGGGGAGACTCAGTACTTC. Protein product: CASSPYPGQGETQYF.

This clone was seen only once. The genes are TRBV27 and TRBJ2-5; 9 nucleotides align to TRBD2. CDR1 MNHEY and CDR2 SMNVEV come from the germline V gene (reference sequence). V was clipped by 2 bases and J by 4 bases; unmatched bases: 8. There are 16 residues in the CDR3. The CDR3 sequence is CASSLVGGGAGETQYF. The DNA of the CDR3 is TGTGCCAGCAGTTTAGTCGGCGGGGGGGCCGGAGAGACCCAGTACTTC.

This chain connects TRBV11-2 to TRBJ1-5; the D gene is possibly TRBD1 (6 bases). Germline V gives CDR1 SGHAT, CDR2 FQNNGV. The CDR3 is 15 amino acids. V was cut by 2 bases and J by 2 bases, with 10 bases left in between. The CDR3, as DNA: TGTGCCAGCAGCTTAATGCCAGGGGGCAATCAGCCCCAGCATTTT. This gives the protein CASSLMPGGNQPQHF.

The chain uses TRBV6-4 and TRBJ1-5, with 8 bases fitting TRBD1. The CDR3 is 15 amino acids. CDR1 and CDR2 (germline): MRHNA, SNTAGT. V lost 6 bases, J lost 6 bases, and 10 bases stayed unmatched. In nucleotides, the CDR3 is TGTGCCAGCAGAGTATCTGGACAGGGAAGTCAGCCCCAGCATTTT. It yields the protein CASRVSGQGSQPQHF.

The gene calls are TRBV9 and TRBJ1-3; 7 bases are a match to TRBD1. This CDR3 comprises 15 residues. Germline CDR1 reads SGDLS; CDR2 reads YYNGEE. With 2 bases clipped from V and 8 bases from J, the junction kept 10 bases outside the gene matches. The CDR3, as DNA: TGTGCCAGCAGCGTTGGACAGGCGCTAGGTCACACCATATATTTT. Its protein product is CASSVGQALGHTIYF.

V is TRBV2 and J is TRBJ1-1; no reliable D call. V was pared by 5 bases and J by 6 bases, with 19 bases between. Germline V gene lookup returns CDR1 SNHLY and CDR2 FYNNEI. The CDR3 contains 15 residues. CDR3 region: CASSITMMGSAEAFF. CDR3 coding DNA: TGTGCCAGCAGTATTACCATGATGGGTAGCGCTGAAGCTTTCTTT.

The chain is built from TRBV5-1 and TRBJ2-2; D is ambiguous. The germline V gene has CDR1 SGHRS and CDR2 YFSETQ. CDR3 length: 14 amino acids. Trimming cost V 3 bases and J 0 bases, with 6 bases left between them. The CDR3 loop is CASSYGSNTGELFF. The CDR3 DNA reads TGCGCCAGCAGCTACGGTTCGAACACCGGGGAGCTGTTTTTT.

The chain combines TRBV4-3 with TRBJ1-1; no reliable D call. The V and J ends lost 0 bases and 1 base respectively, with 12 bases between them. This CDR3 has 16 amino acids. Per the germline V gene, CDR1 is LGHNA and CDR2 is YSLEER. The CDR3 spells CASSQDRFSGNTEAFF. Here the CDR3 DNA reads TGCGCCAGCAGCCAAGACCGTTTCTCAGGGAACACTGAAGCTTTCTTT.

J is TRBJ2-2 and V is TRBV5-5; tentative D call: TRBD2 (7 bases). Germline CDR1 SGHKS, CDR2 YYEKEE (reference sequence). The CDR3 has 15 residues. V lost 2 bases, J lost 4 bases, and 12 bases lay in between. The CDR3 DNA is TGTGCCAGCAGCTTCCGGGGGGCGCCCACCGGGGAGCTGTTTTTT. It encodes CASSFRGAPTGELFF.

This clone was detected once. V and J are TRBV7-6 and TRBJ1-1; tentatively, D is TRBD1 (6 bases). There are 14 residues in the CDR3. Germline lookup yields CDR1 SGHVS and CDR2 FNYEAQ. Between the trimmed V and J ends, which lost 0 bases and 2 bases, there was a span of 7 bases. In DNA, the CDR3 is TGTGCCAGCAGCTTAGCGGGACAAAACACTGAAGCTTTCTTT. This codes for CASSLAGQNTEAFF.

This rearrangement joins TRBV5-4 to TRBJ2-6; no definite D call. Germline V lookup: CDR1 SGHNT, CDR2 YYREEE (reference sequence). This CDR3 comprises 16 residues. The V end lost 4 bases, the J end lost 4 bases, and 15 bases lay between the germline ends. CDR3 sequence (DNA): TGTGCCAGCAGCCCGGCTGGTGGGCCCGGGGCCAACGTCCTGACTTTC. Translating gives CASSPAGGPGANVLTF.